A single TCR beta chain is shown here with its context. Its antigen is undetermined. Each CDR3 protein is one row after TCRdb ran MiXCR on the reads. The repertoire consists of 250,000 to 300,000 distinct CDR3 sequences, with approximately 10% occurring once and the leading ten covering about 16%. The sample is drawn from a study of T cell repertoires in cytomegalovirus infection. Background on the study: An indication of both CMV infection and matching HLA type came from public TCR beta signatures. Study outcomes and limitations: What dominated the ex vivo response were HLA-C-restricted CMV-specific TCR beta clonotypes. Summed public TCR beta family frequency identified CMV carriers bearing the relevant HLA.

The sequence was obtained from a human donor in good health (CMV status not recorded). Some clones in this sample may be carry-over from other donors' samples. Source material: PBMCs.

The chain's CDR3 is CASSLIEGVSPLHF. In DNA form, the CDR3 reads TGTGCCAGCAGCTTAATTGAAGGGGTGTCACCCCTCCACTTT. The rearrangement joins TRBV7-2 to TRBJ1-6; TRBD1 might be the D (5 bases). V was trimmed by 2 bases and J by 10 bases, leaving 12 bases between them. CDR1 SGHTA and CDR2 FQGNSA come from the germline V gene. The CDR3 has 14 amino acids.